The 29 T cell receptor beta chains reported below all come from one sample, sequenced in a study of blood T cell repertoires in COVID-19 (dated by TCRdb to about 2020). Library prep was done by the immunoSEQ multiplex PCR assay. TCRdb re-hosts the immuneACCESS table, in-frame sequences only. Its copies lack some clones; in the studies checked, an unresolved V gene accounts for under half of them, and the cause for the rest is not known. This sample holds about 200,000 clones; 82% were observed only once. The ten largest clones represent around 16% of the sample. The sequencing sample was made of PBMCs or T cells enriched from blood (not recorded which). Receptors originate from a man aged 35 to 55 who had recovered from COVID-19.

This clone has a single count. This sequence joins TRBV6-5 and TRBJ1-2, with D tentatively TRBD1 (5 bases). Trimming removed 11 bases from V and 4 bases from J, with 17 bases in between. Looked up from germline, CDR1 is MNHEY and CDR2 is SVGAGI. CDR3 size: 13 residues. CDR3 nucleotides: TGTGCCGGGGGGACGCCAGGATTCTATGGCTACACCTTC. This sequence encodes CAGGTPGFYGYTF.

This clone was counted a single time. This chain links TRBV15 with TRBJ2-5, with 8 bases matching TRBD2. CDR3 length: 16 residues. Trimming cost V 6 bases and J 2 bases; bases outside gene matches: 11. Germline-derived CDR1 and CDR2 are LNHNV and YYDKDF (reference sequence). In DNA, the CDR3 is TGTGCCACCAGGCCGGGACTAGAGGAGGGTCAAGAGACCCAGTACTTC. It is translated as CATRPGLEEGQETQYF.

This chain links TRBV7-9 with TRBJ1-3, with 10 bases identical to TRBD1. This CDR3 has 15 amino acids. Germline CDR1 is SEHNR and CDR2 is FQNEAQ (reference sequence). Unmatched junction bases numbered 4, after V lost 5 bases and J lost 3 bases. The CDR3 reads CASSRGQGFGNTIYF. DNA of the CDR3: TGTGCCAGCAGCCGGGGACAGGGGTTTGGAAACACCATATATTTT.

V gene TRBV9 combines with J gene TRBJ2-1; the D gene is possibly TRBD2 (6 bases). CDR3 length equals 16 residues. Trimming shortened V by 3 bases and J by 0 bases, and 13 bases separated the two germline ends. Germline lookup yields CDR1 SGDLS and CDR2 YYNGEE. CDR3 DNA: TGTGCCAGCAGCGGGCAGGCGGGACGCTCCTACAATGAGCAGTTCTTC. It specifies CASSGQAGRSYNEQFF.

There are a few counts of this clone. This chain uses TRBV4-1 with TRBJ1-5; 7 nucleotides align to TRBD1. V lost 1 base to trimming and J lost 0 bases; unmatched junction nucleotides: 9. Germline CDR1 MGHRA, CDR2 YSYEKL. The CDR3 consists of 18 residues. The CDR3 nucleotides are TGCGCCAGCAGCCAAGGACAGGGAATTTATTTTAGCAATCAGCCCCAGCATTTT. This sequence encodes CASSQGQGIYFSNQPQHF.

The gene calls are TRBV2 and TRBJ1-5; tentatively, D is TRBD1 (5 bases). Deletions cut 0 bases from V and 0 bases from J, with 12 bases between. Germline CDR1 is SNHLY and CDR2 is FYNNEI. The CDR3 length is 17 residues. CDR3 DNA sequence: TGTGCCAGCAGTGAAGCGCTTCGGGACTATAGCAATCAGCCCCAGCATTTT. Its translation: CASSEALRDYSNQPQHF.

This chain connects TRBV5-1 to TRBJ1-1; weak D call: TRBD1 (6 bases). The CDR3 has 15 amino acids. Trimming cost V 0 bases and J 2 bases, with 11 bases left between them. Germline loops: CDR1 SGHRS, CDR2 YFSETQ. Here the CDR3 DNA reads TGCGCCAGCAGCTTGGCCTTTGGGACAAACACTGAAGCTTTCTTT. Amino acids: CASSLAFGTNTEAFF.

J is TRBJ2-7 and V is TRBV2; 7 bases are shared with TRBD2. The CDR3 is 16 amino acids. Losses at the gene ends were 3 bases for V and 2 bases for J; bases not matched to a gene: 10. CDR1 and CDR2 (germline): SNHLY, FYNNEI. Here the CDR3 DNA reads TGTGCCAGCAGTGACGCGGGAGCCCTCGAAGCCTACGAGCAGTACTTC. Translating it yields CASSDAGALEAYEQYF.

The V call is TRBV15, the J call TRBJ2-1; 9 bases line up with TRBD2. The V and J ends lost 5 bases and 2 bases, in that order; junction bases with no gene match: 16. CDR1 LNHNV and CDR2 YYDKDF come from the germline V gene (reference sequence). The CDR3 extends over 19 amino acids. CDR3 sequence (DNA): TGTGCCACCAGCTCGCGACTAGCGGAGATAGGGATCCCCTACAATGAGCAGTTCTTC. Translated: CATSSRLAEIGIPYNEQFF.

The rearrangement uses TRBV6-2 or TRBV6-3 and TRBJ2-5; D possibly corresponds to TRBD1 (5 bases). Trimming stripped 0 bases from V and 5 bases from J, with 13 bases between. The V gene's germline CDR1 is MNHEY and CDR2 SVGEGT. CDR3 length: 15 amino acids. CDR3 coding DNA: TGTGCCAGCAGTTACTCGGGCCAGGGTCGGGAGACCCAGTACTTC. Translating it yields CASSYSGQGRETQYF.

The chain links TRBV11-3 to TRBJ1-3; D unclear. Germline CDR1 reads SGHNT; CDR2 reads YENEEA. The CDR3 sequence is 13 residues long. V was clipped by 4 bases and J by 3 bases, with 7 bases between them. CDR3 sequence (DNA): TGTGCCAGCAGCTCGGGGATTGGAAACACCATATATTTT. Translation gives CASSSGIGNTIYF. Complete variable domain (other parts from reference TRBV11-3 and TRBJ1-3): EAGVVQSPRYKIIEKKQPVAFWCNPISGHNTLYWYLQNLGQGPELLIRYENEEAVDDSQLPKDRFSAERLKGVDSTLKIQPAELGDSAVYLCASSSGIGNTIYFGEGSWLTVV.

This clone has only one observation. The chain links TRBV2 to TRBJ2-7, with D perhaps matching TRBD2 (6 bases). Germline assignment: CDR1 SNHLY and CDR2 FYNNEI. V was clipped by 5 bases and J by 7 bases, with 15 bases between them. The CDR3 length is 13 residues. In DNA, the CDR3 is TGTGCCAGCAGTCCGGACCGAGGGAGGGAGCAGTACTTC. Protein product: CASSPDRGREQYF. The full variable domain, its missing parts supplied by reference TRBV2 and TRBJ2-7, is EPEVTQTPSHQVTQMGQEVILRCVPISNHLYFYWYRQILGQKVEFLVSFYNNEISEKSEIFDDQFSVERPDGSNFTLKIRSTKLEDSAMYFCASSPDRGREQYFGPGTRLTVT.

V and J are TRBV3-1 (or the pseudogene TRBV3-2) and TRBJ1-1; TRBD1 aligns across 9 bases. After removal of 3 bases from V and 10 bases from J, the junction contained 0 bases not matched to a gene. The CDR3 is 11 amino acids. The germline V gene encodes CDR1 LGHDT and CDR2 YNNKEL (reference sequence). In DNA, the CDR3 is TGTGCCAGCAGCCAGGACAGGGGAGCTTTCTTT. Its protein product is CASSQDRGAFF.

The chain employs TRBV28 and TRBJ1-1; D unresolved. This CDR3 is built from 14 residues. Trimming took off 11 bases at V and 1 base at J, with 17 bases between the two ends. Germline lookup yields CDR1 MDHEN and CDR2 SYDVKM. The CDR3 here is CAGRRGSPNTEAFF. In DNA, the CDR3 is TGTGCCGGAAGACGCGGCAGCCCGAACACTGAAGCTTTCTTT.

The table lists this clone with a count of one. The CDR3 protein is CASSPTGTYEQYF. Written as DNA, the CDR3 is TGTGCCAGCAGTCCGACTGGCACCTACGAGCAGTACTTC. This sequence joins TRBV6-5 and TRBJ2-7; D remains unclear. The CDR3 is 13 residues long. Per germline, CDR1 MNHEY and CDR2 SVGAGI. Trimming cost V 5 bases and J 2 bases, with 10 bases left between them.

V and J are TRBV7-3 and TRBJ1-1; 8 bases align to TRBD1. CDR1 SGHTA and CDR2 FQGTGA come from the germline V gene. The CDR3 extends over 14 amino acids. With 5 bases clipped from V and 1 base from J, the junction kept 3 bases outside the gene matches. The CDR3 DNA reads TGTGCCAGCAGCCAGGGGGCAGGGAACACTGAAGCTTTCTTT. Translating gives CASSQGAGNTEAFF.

The chain joins TRBV30 to TRBJ1-5, with 8 bases fitting TRBD1. J was trimmed by 5 bases and V by 4 bases; bases with no gene match: 7. This CDR3 contains 14 residues. The germline V gene has CDR1 GTSNPN and CDR2 SVGIG (reference sequence). CDR3 region: CAWTWTGTYQPQHF. The CDR3 region has the DNA TGTGCCTGGACTTGGACAGGGACATATCAGCCCCAGCATTTT.

As DNA, the CDR3 is TGTGCCACCAGTGACCCGGTTAACTATGGCTACACCTTC. Its protein is CATSDPVNYGYTF. V is TRBV24-1 and J is TRBJ1-2; D unresolved. Germline CDR1 is KGHDR and CDR2 is SFDVKD. With 4 bases removed from V and 1 base from J, the gap between germline ends came to 6 bases. The CDR3 loop spans 13 amino acids.

The J gene is TRBJ1-2, the V gene TRBV7-9; a weak D match, TRBD1 (5 bases). Per germline, CDR1 SEHNR and CDR2 FQNEAQ (reference sequence). The CDR3 has 13 residues. The germline V and J ends were trimmed by 8 bases and 8 bases, with 18 bases remaining between them. The chain's CDR3 is CASEEDGSGGYTF. CDR3 nucleotides: TGTGCCAGCGAAGAAGACGGCTCAGGGGGCTACACCTTC. Full variable domain (outside the CDR3, taken from reference TRBV7-9 and TRBJ1-2): DTGVSQNPRHKITKRGQNVTFRCDPISEHNRLYWYRQTLGQGPEFLTYFQNEAQLEKSRLLSDRFSAERPKGSFSTLEIQRTEQGDSAMYLCASEEDGSGGYTFGSGTRLTVV.

This clone was recorded at least ten times. The V gene is TRBV30, the J gene TRBJ1-3, with D possibly being TRBD1 (6 bases). The CDR3 is made up of 17 amino acids. Trimming took 1 base from V and 0 from J, leaving 16 bases between them. CDR1 and CDR2 from the germline V gene are GTSNPN and SVGIG (reference sequence). CDR3 bases: TGTGCCTGGAGTGGAGGGAGCGGGACACCCTCTGGAAACACCATATATTTT. It translates to CAWSGGSGTPSGNTIYF. Full variable domain (rest looked up from reference TRBV30 and TRBJ1-3): SQTIHQWPATLVQPVGSPLSLECTVEGTSNPNLYWYRQAAGRGLQLLFYSVGIGQISSEVPQNLSASRPQDRQFILSSKKLLLSDSGFYLCAWSGGSGTPSGNTIYFGEGSWLTVV.

The V gene is TRBV6-5, the J gene TRBJ1-5, with D tentatively TRBD1 (6 bases). The V gene lost 6 bases and the J gene lost 7 bases, with 10 bases spanning the gap. Germline V CDR1 and CDR2: MNHEY, SVGAGI. The CDR3 covers 12 residues. The CDR3 reads CASREGGQPQHF. The CDR3 DNA follows: TGTGCCAGCAGGGAGGGGGGGCAGCCCCAGCATTTT.

In DNA, the CDR3 is TGTGCCAGCAGCTATCCCGGGACAGGGGGAAGCAATCAGCCCCAGCATTTT. This codes for CASSYPGTGGSNQPQHF. This chain connects TRBV9 to TRBJ1-5; 11 bases are shared with TRBD1. CDR3 length: 17 amino acids. Germline V gene data show CDR1 as SGDLS and CDR2 as YYNGEE. With 4 bases clipped from V and 1 base from J, the junction kept 7 bases outside the gene matches.

The gene calls are TRBV15 and TRBJ1-5; 7 bases align to TRBD1. Germline values: CDR1 LNHNV, CDR2 YYDKDF (reference sequence). V was pared by 2 bases and J by 3 bases, with 4 bases of the junction left unmatched. There are 15 residues in the CDR3. The CDR3 nucleotides read TGTGCCACCAGCAGACAGGGGGGACCCAATCAGCCCCAGCATTTT. Its protein product is CATSRQGGPNQPQHF.

This clone was recorded only once. The chain carries TRBV7-7 and TRBJ2-2; D may be TRBD2 (6 bases). The V end was cut by 5 bases, the J end by 4 bases, with 20 bases between. The CDR3 consists of 17 residues. From germline, CDR1 is SSHAT and CDR2 FNYEAQ (reference sequence). CDR3 coding DNA: TGTGCCAGCAGCACAGGAGGTAGCGGAGGCCCCACCGGGGAGCTGTTTTTT. It is translated as CASSTGGSGGPTGELFF.

DNA for the CDR3: TGTGCCAGCAGCTTAGGGCACTCGAACACTGAAGCTTTCTTT. Its protein is CASSLGHSNTEAFF. This chain uses TRBV7-3 with TRBJ1-1; D remains ambiguous. The CDR3 is made up of 14 amino acids. CDR1 is SGHTA and CDR2 is FQGTGA in the germline V gene. Trimming left V 2 bases short and J 1 base short, with 8 bases between.

The rearrangement links TRBV6-5 to TRBJ1-1; D may be TRBD1 (6 bases). This CDR3 contains 11 residues. Trimming took 8 bases from V and 4 from J, leaving 8 bases between them. Per the germline V gene, CDR1 is MNHEY and CDR2 is SVGAGI. The CDR3 bases are TGTGCCAGCGGCAGGGGCACTGAAGCTTTCTTT. It codes for CASGRGTEAFF.

This clone occurred many times. V usage is TRBV7-3 and J usage is TRBJ2-1, with TRBD2 matching 7 bases. V dropped 2 bases and J dropped 7; count of bases not matched to a gene: 5. Germline V lookup: CDR1 SGHTA, CDR2 FQGTGA. CDR3 size: 14 residues. The CDR3 DNA follows: TGTGCCAGCAGCTTAGGGGGAGGGGTGAATGAGCAGTTCTTC. Translating it yields CASSLGGGVNEQFF.

The V and J genes are TRBV7-8 and TRBJ1-5; possibly TRBD1 for D (6 bases). V was trimmed by 3 bases and J by 5 bases, leaving 11 bases between them. Germline CDR1 is SGHVS and CDR2 is FQNEAQ. This CDR3 is built from 14 residues. DNA of the CDR3: TGTGCCAGCAGCTTGGGCAGGGGAGATCAGCCCCAGCATTTT. Protein sequence: CASSLGRGDQPQHF.

This chain links TRBV7-2 with TRBJ2-7; 9 bases agree with TRBD2. The CDR3 is 16 amino acids. V lost 1 base, J lost 5 bases, and 9 bases stayed unmatched. CDR1 and CDR2 (germline): SGHTA, FQGNSA. Here the CDR3 reads CASSLVGSGSPHEQYF. The CDR3 nucleotides read TGTGCCAGCAGCTTAGTGGGTAGCGGGAGCCCCCACGAGCAGTACTTC.